The present TCR beta chain was sequenced within a study of shared clonotypes between healthy human individuals. Study-level information: A few men and two women, aged 18 to 49, were donors. Study-level points and caveats: Generation probabilities of non-shared clonotypes were lower (relative to those shared by all four donors). It was expected that sequencing depth would affect clonotype sharing among donors.

Comment on this clone: Its antigen is not known.

Only in-frame clones appear in the TCRdb table, and some are missing; sequencing was by immunoSEQ multiplex PCR. This repertoire shows around 1.4 million clones, less than 99% found once; its top ten account for around 0.33%. The CDR3 has 13 amino acids. Germline V gives CDR1 MNHEY, CDR2 SMNVEV (reference sequence). J lost 7 bases, V lost 6 bases, and 9 bases had no gene match. Input material: naive CD4+ T cells sorted from blood. Subset meaning: CD45RA+ positively selected. This receptor was obtained from a man aged 30 to 45 in good health. The V call is TRBV27, the J call TRBJ2-7; 7 bases line up with TRBD1. For the CDR3, the DNA is TGTGCCAGCAGCTCCCGGCAGGGGGTTGAGCAGTACTTC. Translating gives CASSSRQGVEQYF.